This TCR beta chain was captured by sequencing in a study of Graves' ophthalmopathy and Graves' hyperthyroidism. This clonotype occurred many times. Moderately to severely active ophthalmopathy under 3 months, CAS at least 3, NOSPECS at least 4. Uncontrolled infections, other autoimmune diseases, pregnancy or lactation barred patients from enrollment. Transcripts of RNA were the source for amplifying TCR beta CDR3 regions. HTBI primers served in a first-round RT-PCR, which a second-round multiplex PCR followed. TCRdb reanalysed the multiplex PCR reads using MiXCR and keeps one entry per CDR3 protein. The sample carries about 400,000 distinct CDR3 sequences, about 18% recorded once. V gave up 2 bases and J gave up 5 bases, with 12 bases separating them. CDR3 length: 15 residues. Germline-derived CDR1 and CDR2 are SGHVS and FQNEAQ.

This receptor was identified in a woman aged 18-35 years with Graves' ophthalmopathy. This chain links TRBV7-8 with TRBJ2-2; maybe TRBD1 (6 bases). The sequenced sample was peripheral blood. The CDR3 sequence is CASSLNRAGTGELFF. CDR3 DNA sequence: TGTGCCAGCAGCTTAAACAGGGCTGGGACCGGGGAGCTGTTTTTT.